The 25 T cell receptor beta chains in this list originate from one sample, sequenced in a study of blood T cell repertoires in COVID-19. Profiled with immunoSEQ multiplex PCR; TCRdb holds only in-frame clones, not every one. The data hold a few hundred thousand clones, with less than 90% observed a single time. The sample was peripheral blood. The receptors here all came from a woman between 50 and 59 years old with acute or convalescent COVID-19.

The chain's CDR3 is CASSQGAGYSTDTQYF. CDR3 sequence (DNA): TGCGCCAGCAGCCAGGGTGCGGGTTATAGCACAGATACGCAGTATTTT. The chain has TRBV4-3 and TRBJ2-3; maybe TRBD2 (5 bases). CDR3 length: 16 amino acids. V shed 3 bases and J shed 0 bases, with 13 bases lying between them. CDR1 is LGHNA, CDR2 YSLEER, per germline.

The rearrangement links TRBV6-5 to TRBJ1-6, with 7 bases that match TRBD1. Germline CDR1 MNHEY, CDR2 SVGAGI. The CDR3 sequence is 15 residues long. With 6 bases clipped from V and 5 bases from J, the junction kept 7 bases outside the gene matches. This CDR3 reads CASRTPGQNNSPLHF. CDR3 DNA sequence: TGTGCCAGCAGAACACCGGGACAGAATAATTCACCCCTCCACTTT.

The rearrangement uses TRBV9 and TRBJ1-6; D unclear. With 0 bases removed from V and 10 bases from J, the gap between germline ends came to 11 bases. CDR3 length equals 14 residues. The germline V gene encodes CDR1 SGDLS and CDR2 YYNGEE. CDR3 nucleotide sequence: TGTGCCAGCAGCGTAGGAGGGAAAGGCTCACCCCTCCACTTT. This gives the protein CASSVGGKGSPLHF.

The CDR3 sequence is CAWSTTGGNTIYF. For the CDR3, the DNA is TGTGCCTGGAGTACCACAGGGGGAAACACCATATATTTT. The rearrangement uses TRBV30 and TRBJ1-3; perhaps TRBD1 as D (6 bases). The germline CDR1 and CDR2 sequences are GTSNPN and SVGIG (reference sequence). V lost 2 bases to trimming and J lost 4 bases, with 9 bases between them. The CDR3 consists of 13 residues. Together with reference TRBV30 and TRBJ1-3, the CDR3 gives the full variable domain: SQTIHQWPATLVQPVGSPLSLECTVEGTSNPNLYWYRQAAGRGLQLLFYSVGIGQISSEVPQNLSASRPQDRQFILSSKKLLLSDSGFYLCAWSTTGGNTIYFGEGSWLTVV.

This rearrangement joins TRBV6-5 to TRBJ2-3, with 10 nucleotides matching TRBD2. Germline V gives CDR1 MNHEY, CDR2 SVGAGI. The junction had 8 bases not matched to a gene; V was cut back by 6 bases and J by 5 bases. The CDR3 has 15 amino acids. CDR3 sequence: CASRPGTSVGDTQYF. DNA for the CDR3: TGTGCCAGCAGACCCGGGACTAGCGTAGGAGATACGCAGTATTTT.

As for this clone: Germline is not matched at one junction end, which may reflect a read error. V gene TRBV5-1 combines with J gene TRBJ2-3; 11 bases are a match to TRBD2. The CDR3 covers 14 residues. The V gene's germline CDR1 is SGHRS and CDR2 YFSETQ. The CDR3 sequence: CASRLAGGTDTQYF. In DNA, the CDR3 is TGCGCGAGCAGGCTAGCGGGAGGAACAGATACGCAGTATTTT.

This chain joins TRBV11-3 and TRBJ2-5; a possible D gene is TRBD2 (5 bases). This CDR3 contains 11 residues. Germline lookup yields CDR1 SGHNT and CDR2 YENEEA. The V end was cut by 1 base, the J end by 10 bases, with 7 bases between. The CDR3 loop is CASSLGRDQYF. CDR3 nucleotide sequence: TGTGCCAGCAGCTTAGGTCGGGACCAGTACTTC.

V is TRBV19 and J is TRBJ1-2, with D possibly TRBD1 on 5 matching bases. The CDR3 is 12 amino acids. Germline V gene sequence: CDR1 LNHDA, CDR2 SQIVND (reference sequence). V gave up 7 bases and J gave up 2 bases, with 8 bases separating them. The CDR3 region has the DNA TGTGCCAGTACCCAGGGCAACTATGGCTACACCTTC. Its translation is CASTQGNYGYTF.

This rearrangement joins TRBV6-5 to TRBJ2-7, with 8 bases that match TRBD1. CDR3 length equals 14 residues. J lost 4 bases, V lost 2 bases, and 4 bases had no gene match. The germline CDR1 and CDR2 sequences are MNHEY and SVGAGI. As DNA, the CDR3 is TGTGCCAGCAGTTACGGAAGACAGGGGTACGAGCAGTACTTC. Residues: CASSYGRQGYEQYF.

This clone has more than one count but fewer than ten. The chain combines TRBV19 with TRBJ2-2, with a tentative D call TRBD2 (6 bases). V was cut by 7 bases and J by 3 bases, with 15 bases left in between. This CDR3 has 15 amino acids. Germline lookup yields CDR1 LNHDA and CDR2 SQIVND (reference sequence). The CDR3 sequence is CASTPWGTHTGELFF. As DNA, the CDR3 is TGTGCCAGTACCCCTTGGGGGACTCACACCGGGGAGCTGTTTTTT.

This clone was found a few times. This rearrangement joins TRBV3-1 (or the pseudogene TRBV3-2) to TRBJ2-7; D remains unclear. Germline V gives CDR1 LGHDT, CDR2 YNNKEL (reference sequence). The CDR3 loop spans 15 amino acids. The ends were cut back, 1 base at V and 3 bases at J, with 13 bases in the middle. CDR3 region: CASSQGAISVYEQYF. In DNA form, the CDR3 reads TGTGCCAGCAGCCAAGGGGCCATATCGGTCTACGAGCAGTACTTC.

The V call is TRBV29-1, the J call TRBJ1-2, with D unclear. Germline-derived CDR1 and CDR2 are SQVTM and ANQGSEA. CDR3 size: 10 residues. V lost 7 bases and J 1 base, leaving 4 bases between the germline ends. This CDR3 reads CSAFNYGYTF. The CDR3, as DNA: TGCAGCGCCTTTAACTATGGCTACACCTTC. Full variable domain (missing parts from reference TRBV29-1 and TRBJ1-2): SAVISQKPSRDICQRGTSLTIQCQVDSQVTMMFWYRQQPGQSLTLIATANQGSEATYESGFVIDKFPISRPNLTFSTLTVSNMSPEDSSIYLCSAFNYGYTFGSGTRLTVV.

The V and J genes are TRBV30 and TRBJ1-4; maybe TRBD1 (6 bases). There are 13 residues in the CDR3. Germline loops: CDR1 GTSNPN, CDR2 SVGIG (reference sequence). V was clipped by 6 bases and J by 5 bases, with 13 bases between them. CDR3 nucleotides: TGTGCCTGTCACGGGAGGGGGAATGAAAAACTGTTTTTT. It encodes CACHGRGNEKLFF.

This clone came up once. The genes are TRBV7-9 and TRBJ1-2, with a weak D call TRBD1 (5 bases). Germline-derived CDR1 and CDR2 are SEHNR and FQNEAQ (reference sequence). The CDR3 covers 14 residues. V dropped 2 bases and J dropped 8 bases, with 15 bases sitting between them. The CDR3 DNA follows: TGTGCCAGCAGCTTAATCCAGGGTCGAAGGGGCTACACCTTC. This translates into CASSLIQGRRGYTF.

This chain links TRBV7-9 with TRBJ2-5; the match to TRBD2 covers 11 bases. The ends lost 4 bases at V and 4 bases at J; junction bases unmatched: 8. CDR3 length: 16 residues. CDR1 and CDR2 (germline): SEHNR, FQNEAQ (reference sequence). DNA for the CDR3: TGTGCCAGCAGCTCGGTCCTAGCGGGAGGATCAGAGACCCAGTACTTC. Translated: CASSSVLAGGSETQYF.

A few counts support this clone. V and J are TRBV7-9 and TRBJ1-6; D not resolved. The germline V gene encodes CDR1 SEHNR and CDR2 FQNEAQ (reference sequence). The CDR3 extends over 12 amino acids. The V end lost 2 bases, the J end lost 7 bases, and 3 bases lay between the germline ends. CDR3 in amino acids: CASSLPNSPLHF. The CDR3 nucleotides are TGTGCCAGCAGCTTACCGAATTCACCCCTCCACTTT.

In this sample, this clone turned up once. V is TRBV6-5 and J is TRBJ2-7; 13 bases align to TRBD2. V gave up 6 bases and J gave up 9 bases; unmatched junction bases: 8. This CDR3 is 14 amino acids long. CDR1 and CDR2 from the germline V gene are MNHEY and SVGAGI. The CDR3 protein is CASRPGLAGDSQYF. The CDR3 DNA reads as TGTGCCAGCAGACCCGGACTAGCGGGAGACTCGCAGTACTTC.

The V and J genes are TRBV5-4 and TRBJ2-5; D perhaps matches TRBD2 (6 bases). Trimming pared 0 bases from V and 5 bases from J, leaving 14 bases between. Germline V gene data show CDR1 as SGHNT and CDR2 as YYREEE (reference sequence). There are 15 residues in the CDR3. In DNA form, the CDR3 reads TGTGCCAGCAGCTTGGAGTGGGGGAGCGGGGAGACCCAGTACTTC. Residues: CASSLEWGSGETQYF.

The genes are TRBV19 and TRBJ2-1; the D gene is possibly TRBD1 (5 bases). Germline V gene data show CDR1 as LNHDA and CDR2 as SQIVND (reference sequence). Between the trimmed V and J ends, which lost 3 bases and 4 bases, there was a span of 16 bases. This CDR3 has 16 amino acids. CDR3 sequence reads: CASSIEEGVDYNEQFF. The CDR3, as DNA: TGTGCCAGTAGTATCGAAGAAGGGGTTGATTACAATGAGCAGTTCTTC.

J is TRBJ2-2 and V is TRBV5-1; maybe TRBD1 (6 bases). Trimming left V 0 bases short and J 4 bases short, with 10 bases between. The germline gives CDR1 SGHRS, CDR2 YFSETQ. This CDR3 comprises 15 residues. CDR3: CASSLDRVGTGELFF. Written as DNA, the CDR3 is TGCGCCAGCAGCTTGGACAGGGTTGGCACCGGGGAGCTGTTTTTT.

The chain is built from TRBV5-1 and TRBJ2-7; 9 nucleotides agree with TRBD1. CDR3 length: 17 amino acids. Unmatched junction bases numbered 9, after V lost 2 bases and J lost 0 bases. Germline V gene lookup returns CDR1 SGHRS and CDR2 YFSETQ. The CDR3 region is CASSFTPGQGSSYEQYF. CDR3 nucleotide sequence: TGCGCCAGCAGCTTCACCCCGGGACAGGGAAGCTCCTACGAGCAGTACTTC.

The chain joins TRBV12-3 or TRBV12-4 to TRBJ2-3; TRBD1 agrees at 7 bases. This CDR3 contains 13 residues. The V gene end was trimmed by 6 bases and the J gene end by 9 bases; junction bases not matched to a gene: 9. In DNA, the CDR3 is TGTGCCAGCAGCAAGACAGGGCCAGGGACGCAGTATTTT. Its protein product is CASSKTGPGTQYF.

The V gene is TRBV6-5, the J gene TRBJ1-3; D not certain. V was shortened by 3 bases and J by 5 bases, with 17 bases between the two germline ends. Germline assignment: CDR1 MNHEY and CDR2 SVGAGI. The CDR3 has 16 amino acids. The CDR3 loop reads CASSYSLLGTRNTIYF. DNA of the CDR3: TGTGCCAGCAGTTATTCTCTTCTAGGAACCAGAAACACCATATATTTT.

The J gene is TRBJ1-1, the V gene TRBV6-5; D gene ambiguous. Trimming removed 2 bases at V and 0 bases at J, with 13 bases between. There are 16 residues in the CDR3. Looked up from germline, CDR1 is MNHEY and CDR2 is SVGAGI. CDR3 bases: TGTGCCAGCAGTTACCGAGGGTCCGCGTTGAACACTGAAGCTTTCTTT. Its translation: CASSYRGSALNTEAFF.

This sequence joins TRBV6-6 and TRBJ1-1; 12 nucleotides match TRBD1. The trim removed 5 bases at V and 6 bases at J, leaving 10 bases unmatched. The CDR3 spans 16 residues. Per the germline V gene, CDR1 is MNHNY and CDR2 is SVGAGI (reference sequence). The CDR3: CASSHHRDRGRAEAFF. CDR3 nucleotide sequence: TGTGCCAGCAGTCACCACCGGGACAGGGGGCGGGCTGAAGCTTTCTTT.